This T cell receptor beta chain was found in a study of monozygotic twins with inflammatory bowel disease. Study conclusions and caveats: Heterogeneous immunosuppressive treatment regimens may have introduced variability into patient repertoires.

Each sample had eight separate cDNA synthesis reactions. TCRdb reworked the 5' RACE reads into one entry per CDR3 protein, no DNA. Its listing shows approximately 400,000 distinct CDR3 sequences. Germline lookup yields CDR1 DFQATT and CDR2 SNEGSKA (reference sequence). The CDR3 totals 15 residues. As to this clonotype: As yet, its antigen is unknown.

The sequencing input was blood. V is TRBV20-1 and J is TRBJ2-7; TCRdb indicates TRBD1, and absent DNA this call remains unverified. The clonotype was recovered from a human donor with ulcerative colitis or Crohn's disease, or a healthy co-twin of an affected twin (not recorded which). The CDR3 reads CSAQRLWTGTYEQYF.